These 11 T cell receptor beta chains came from one sample sequenced in a study of CXCR3-negative and CXCR3-positive naive CD8 T cells. The study, taken as a whole, reports: Naive CXCR3-positive cells had TRB CDR3s more hydrophobic than those of CXCR3-negative naive cells.

Each TRB cDNA library was prepared by 5' RACE (with UMI labels). TCRdb reprocessed the 5' RACE reads; each CDR3 protein has one entry and no DNA is given. This sample's table reports 50,000 to 65,000 distinct CDR3 sequences. These TCRs are of unknown antigen specificity. Source material: naive CXCR3+ CD8+ T cells from blood. Subset of the sample: CD45RO-CCR7+CD27+CD95- naive CD8+ T cells expressing CXCR3 (TNR3+). The receptor set was obtained from a human donor in good health. Some clones in this sample may be carry-over from other donors' samples.

This rearrangement joins TRBV7-8 to TRBJ2-5; TCRdb's D gene call, TRBD1, goes unchecked for lack of DNA. The CDR3 is made up of 13 amino acids. CDR1 is SGHVS, CDR2 FQNEAQ, per germline. The CDR3 reads CASTMLGEETQYF.

V gene TRBV12-3 or TRBV12-4 combines with J gene TRBJ2-1; TCRdb reports TRBD2, a call that lacks DNA to check it against. This CDR3 has 13 residues. CDR3 protein: CATPGLASDEQFF.

The chain combines TRBV6-2 or TRBV6-3 with TRBJ1-1. The germline CDR1 and CDR2 sequences are MNHEY and SVGEGT. CDR3 length: 14 amino acids. The CDR3 reads CASSSELLVTEAFF.

This sequence joins TRBV2 and TRBJ1-5. Germline assignment: CDR1 SNHLY and CDR2 FYNNEI. This CDR3 has 12 residues. The CDR3 loop reads CASTDGNQPQHF.

V is TRBV28 and J is TRBJ2-6. The germline V gene encodes CDR1 MDHEN and CDR2 SYDVKM. This CDR3 contains 14 residues. The CDR3 region is CASSQVTGANVLTF.

This chain links TRBV20-1 with TRBJ2-1. CDR3 size: 12 residues. Germline lookup yields CDR1 DFQATT and CDR2 SNEGSKA (reference sequence). CDR3 in amino acids: CSAKSVGLEQFF.

This chain connects TRBV29-1 to TRBJ2-1; TCRdb designates TRBD1, a call that cannot be tested without DNA. The CDR3 covers 14 residues. Germline loops: CDR1 SQVTM, CDR2 ANQGSEA. The CDR3 region is CSVWDGSSYNEQFF.

CDR3 sequence reads: CASSLAAQGYYGYTF. The rearrangement links TRBV6-5 to TRBJ1-2; the D call from TCRdb, TRBD1, cannot be confirmed without DNA. Germline loops: CDR1 MNHEY, CDR2 SVGAGI. The CDR3 runs to 15 residues.

The rearrangement uses TRBV4-3 and TRBJ2-5. The CDR3 loop spans 14 amino acids. The germline gives CDR1 LGHNA, CDR2 YSLEER. CDR3 sequence reads: CASSQDLRQETQYF.

The V and J genes are TRBV12-3 or TRBV12-4 and TRBJ2-1. There are 12 residues in the CDR3. The chain's CDR3 is CASSLPHNEQFF.

This chain connects TRBV6-1 to TRBJ2-7; TCRdb lists TRBD2, though no DNA is available to test this call. The germline V gene has CDR1 MNHNS and CDR2 SASEGT. The CDR3 spans 12 residues. CDR3 protein: CASEEGVNEQYF.